Each of the 8 T cell receptor beta chains below was sequenced from the same sample in a study of T cells in Graves' hyperthyroidism and ophthalmopathy. Researchers took RNA transcripts and amplified the TCR beta CDR3 regions from them. First-round RT-PCR of the TCR CDR3 relied on the HTBI primer set. From the multiplex PCR reads, TCRdb called clonotypes with MiXCR, one entry per CDR3 protein. The table records hundreds of thousands of distinct CDR3 sequences, about 20% of them present only once. Sequencing was performed on blood. All receptors come from a woman between 65 and 79 years old with Graves' ophthalmopathy.

V gene TRBV19 combines with J gene TRBJ1-1, with D possibly matching TRBD1 (6 bases). The CDR3 has 13 residues. V was clipped by 7 bases and J by 0 bases, with 9 bases between them. CDR1 is LNHDA and CDR2 is SQIVND in the germline V gene (reference sequence). DNA for the CDR3: TGTGCCAGTAAAGGACAGCTGAACACTGAAGCTTTCTTT. This translates into CASKGQLNTEAFF. Supplemented by reference TRBV19 and TRBJ1-1, the full variable domain reads DGGITQSPKYLFRKEGQNVTLSCEQNLNHDAMYWYRQDPGQGLRLIYYSQIVNDFQKGDIAEGYSVSREKKESFPLTVTSAQKNPTAFYLCASKGQLNTEAFFGQGTRLTVV.

This clonotype was counted at least ten times. The chain uses TRBV12-3 or TRBV12-4 and TRBJ2-5; 9 positions match TRBD2. Trimming at V came to 2 bases and at J to 5 bases, leaving 3 bases not matched to a gene. CDR3 length: 14 amino acids. The CDR3 bases are TGTGCCAGCAGTTTAACGGCGGGAGGGGAGACCCAGTACTTC. Encoded protein: CASSLTAGGETQYF.

The J gene is TRBJ1-1, the V gene TRBV30; D is undetermined. Trimming pared 3 bases from V and 0 bases from J, leaving 8 bases between. CDR3 length: 13 amino acids. The germline V gene encodes CDR1 GTSNPN and CDR2 SVGIG (reference sequence). The chain's CDR3 is CAWRATMNTEAFF. The CDR3 DNA sequence: TGTGCCTGGAGGGCTACCATGAACACTGAAGCTTTCTTT.

This clonotype was counted ten times or more. The chain recombines TRBV10-3 with TRBJ1-6, with D maybe TRBD1 (5 bases). There are 14 residues in the CDR3. CDR1 is ENHRY and CDR2 is SYGVKD in the germline V gene. The ends were cut back, 4 bases at V and 7 bases at J, with 11 bases in the middle. The CDR3 DNA reads as TGTGCCATCAGTGTGGACACACGGAATTCACCCCTCCACTTT. Translation gives CAISVDTRNSPLHF.

This clonotype was found a few times. The chain combines TRBV27 with TRBJ2-7; 8 bases are a match to TRBD2. Trimming at V came to 6 bases and at J to 2 bases, leaving 9 bases not matched to a gene. The germline CDR1 and CDR2 sequences are MNHEY and SMNVEV (reference sequence). There are 15 residues in the CDR3. The CDR3, as DNA: TGTGCCAGCAGGGCCTTAGCGGGAAGGGCCTACGAGCAGTACTTC. Its protein product is CASRALAGRAYEQYF.

In its sample, this clonotype was seen a few times. The chain employs TRBV28 and TRBJ1-2; no clear D. CDR3 size: 12 residues. Trimming cost V 5 bases and J 1 base, with 5 bases left between them. Germline V gene data show CDR1 as MDHEN and CDR2 as SYDVKM. In DNA form, the CDR3 reads TGTGCCAGCAGTCTGTATAACTATGGCTACACCTTC. Its translation: CASSLYNYGYTF.

At least ten counts were recorded for this clonotype. This chain links TRBV12-3 or TRBV12-4 with TRBJ1-1; TRBD1 matches at 10 bases. This CDR3 contains 14 residues. The J segment lost 3 bases and the V segment lost 5 bases, leaving 3 bases of the junction unmatched. The CDR3 nucleotides are TGTGCCAGCAGTCCGACAGGGGGCTACACTGAAGCTTTCTTT. This gives the protein CASSPTGGYTEAFF.

In this sample, this clonotype turned up a few times. V is TRBV10-3 and J is TRBJ2-1; 10 positions agree with TRBD1. Per germline, CDR1 ENHRY and CDR2 SYGVKD. The CDR3 totals 15 residues. After removal of 4 bases from V and 5 bases from J, the junction contained 5 bases not matched to a gene. The CDR3, as DNA: TGTGCCATCAGTGCAAGGACAGGGGGGAACAATGAGCAGTTCTTC. It translates to CAISARTGGNNEQFF.